This TCR beta chain was sequenced in a study of blood T cell repertoires in COVID-19. Study background: Spain, Italy and the United States supplied samples that represented acute and convalescent COVID-19. From T cells, B-cell-depleted T cells, or PBMCs came the material, which was cDNA or gDNA.

Authors' analysis steps: Reference gene primers were amplified, and this amplification served to estimate nucleated cell counts. Assay used: immunoSEQ multiplex PCR; TCRdb lists only in-frame clones, some missing. V and J calls plus clone size are reproduced from that table; the DNA served to infer D and trimming. The sample yields approximately 150,000 clones, roughly 89% seen once. The TCR originated in a woman between 50 and 59 years old with acute or convalescent COVID-19. The sequenced sample was peripheral blood.

CDR3 DNA sequence: TGTGCCAGTATGACCCCCTACAGAGCAGGGGAAAATCAGCCCCAGCATTTT. Translated: CASMTPYRAGENQPQHF. The chain couples TRBV19 to TRBJ1-5; maybe TRBD1 (6 bases). Trimming shortened V by 7 bases and J by 4 bases, and 23 bases separated the two germline ends. There are 17 residues in the CDR3. The germline V gene has CDR1 LNHDA and CDR2 SQIVND (reference sequence).